This T cell receptor (beta chain) was found in a study of CXCR3-negative and CXCR3-positive naive CD8 T cells. Whole-study results and caveats: The study found more hydrophobic TRB CDR3s in CXCR3-positive naive cells than in CXCR3-negative naive cells. Much lower diversity was found in memory CD8+ cells, while both naive subsets had comparably high diversity. TCR interaction strength was inferred from TRB CDR3 physicochemistry, as CD5 matched across naive subsets. Unlike memory cells, which differed, naive CXCR3-negative and CXCR3-positive cells had similar TRBV-TRBJ usage.

Notes on this clonotype: The antigen remains undetermined.

The length of the CDR3 is 15 residues. With UMI labels, 5' RACE was used to prepare the TRB cDNA libraries. Reprocessing the 5' RACE reads, TCRdb reports a single entry for every CDR3 protein and omits DNA. Recorded for this sample: about 98,000 distinct CDR3 sequences. The rearrangement joins TRBV12-3 or TRBV12-4 to TRBJ2-3; TCRdb's assignment of TRBD2 cannot be checked, as there is no DNA. This receptor was taken from a human donor in good health. Some clones in this sample may be carry-over from other donors' samples. The sample consisted of naive CXCR3+ CD8+ T cells from blood. Described subset: CD45RO-CCR7+CD27+CD95- naive CD8+ T cells expressing CXCR3 (TNR3+). The CDR3 spells CASSLVGRSTDTQYF.